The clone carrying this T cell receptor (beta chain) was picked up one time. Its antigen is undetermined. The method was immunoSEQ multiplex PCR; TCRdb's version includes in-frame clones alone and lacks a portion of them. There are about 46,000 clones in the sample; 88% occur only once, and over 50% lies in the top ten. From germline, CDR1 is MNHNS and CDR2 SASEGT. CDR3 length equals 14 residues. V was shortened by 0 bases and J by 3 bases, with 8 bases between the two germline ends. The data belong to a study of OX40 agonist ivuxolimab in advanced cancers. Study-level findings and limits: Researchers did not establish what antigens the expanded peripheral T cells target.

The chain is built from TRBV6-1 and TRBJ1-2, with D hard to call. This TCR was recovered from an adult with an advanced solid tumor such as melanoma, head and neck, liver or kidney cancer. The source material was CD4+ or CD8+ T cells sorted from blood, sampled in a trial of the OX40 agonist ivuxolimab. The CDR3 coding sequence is TGTGCCAGCAGTGAAGCGGGAGAGCACTATGGCTACACCTTC. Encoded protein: CASSEAGEHYGYTF.